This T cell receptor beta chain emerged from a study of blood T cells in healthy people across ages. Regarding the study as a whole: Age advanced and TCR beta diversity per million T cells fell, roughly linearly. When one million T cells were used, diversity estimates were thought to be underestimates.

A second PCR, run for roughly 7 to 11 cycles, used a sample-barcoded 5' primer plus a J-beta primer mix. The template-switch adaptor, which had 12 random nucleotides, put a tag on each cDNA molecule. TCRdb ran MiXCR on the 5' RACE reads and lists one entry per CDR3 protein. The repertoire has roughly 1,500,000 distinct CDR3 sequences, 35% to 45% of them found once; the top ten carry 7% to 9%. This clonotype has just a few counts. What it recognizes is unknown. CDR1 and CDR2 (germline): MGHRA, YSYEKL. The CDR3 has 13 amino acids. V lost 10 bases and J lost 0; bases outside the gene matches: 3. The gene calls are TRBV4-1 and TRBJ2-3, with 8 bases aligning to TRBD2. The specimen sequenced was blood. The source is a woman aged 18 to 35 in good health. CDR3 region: CATGGGSTDTQYF. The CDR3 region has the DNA TGCGCCACCGGGGGGGGGAGCACAGATACGCAGTATTTT.